This T cell receptor (beta chain) comes out of a study of T cell repertoires in cytomegalovirus infection. Using its own MiXCR run on the reads, TCRdb lists one record per CDR3 protein. The sample yields around 77,000 distinct CDR3 sequences, 20% seen once. The length of the CDR3 is 16 residues. Germline CDR1 and CDR2: SGHTA and FQGNSA. V lost 1 base, J lost 0 bases, and 12 bases lay in between. This clonotype was observed a handful of times. Its cognate antigen is unknown. This sequence joins TRBV7-2 and TRBJ1-1, with D perhaps matching TRBD1 (5 bases). This receptor was obtained from a human donor in good health (CMV status not recorded). Some clones in this sample may be carry-over from other donors' samples. This sample comprised CD8+ T cells from cultured PBMCs, obtained from culture after CMV antigen stimulation. In DNA form, the CDR3 reads TGTGCCAGCAGCTTAGGGTCCAGGGCCATGAACACTGAAGCTTTCTTT. Amino acid sequence: CASSLGSRAMNTEAFF. Variable domain in full (rest from reference TRBV7-2 and TRBJ1-1): GAGVSQSPSNKVTEKGKDVELRCDPISGHTALYWYRQSLGQGLEFLIYFQGNSAPDKSGLPSDRFSAERTGGSVSTLTIQRTQQEDSAVYLCASSLGSRAMNTEAFFGQGTRLTVV.